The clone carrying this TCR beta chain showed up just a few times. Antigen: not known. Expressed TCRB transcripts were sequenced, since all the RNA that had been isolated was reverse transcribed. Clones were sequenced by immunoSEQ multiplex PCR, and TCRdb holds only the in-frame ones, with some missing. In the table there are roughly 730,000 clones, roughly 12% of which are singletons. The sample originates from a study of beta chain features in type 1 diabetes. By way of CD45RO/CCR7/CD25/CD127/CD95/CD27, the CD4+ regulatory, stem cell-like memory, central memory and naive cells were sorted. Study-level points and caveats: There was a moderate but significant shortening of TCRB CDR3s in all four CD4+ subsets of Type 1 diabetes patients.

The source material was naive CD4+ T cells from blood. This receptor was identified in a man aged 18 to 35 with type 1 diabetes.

CDR3: CSVEDWGQAGNEQYF. The CDR3 DNA is TGCAGCGTTGAAGATTGGGGACAGGCTGGAAACGAGCAGTACTTC. The chain is built from TRBV29-1 and TRBJ2-7, with 8 positions matching TRBD1. The CDR3 totals 15 residues. V lost 0 bases and J lost 5; bases outside the gene matches: 9. Germline CDR1 and CDR2: SQVTM and ANQGSEA.